The 5 T cell receptor beta chains below were found in one sample sequenced in a study of early T cells in non-severe SARS-CoV-2 infection. TCRdb re-derived calls from the 5' RACE reads in MiXCR, one entry per CDR3 protein. Of 20,000 to 25,000 distinct CDR3 sequences in the sample, 3.6% are singletons; the top ten hold about 6%. Material for sequencing was whole blood. These receptors originate from an adult who was a healthcare worker with PCR-confirmed SARS-CoV-2 infection or an uninfected control (not recorded which).

This clonotype was seen at least ten times. The rearrangement uses TRBV20-1 and TRBJ2-5; D not resolved. The CDR3 sequence is 12 residues long. Per germline, CDR1 DFQATT and CDR2 SNEGSKA (reference sequence). V lost 5 bases and J 3 bases, leaving 10 bases between the germline ends. CDR3 bases: TGCAGTGCTGGAATTTCAAAAGAGACCCAGTACTTC. Its protein product is CSAGISKETQYF.

This clonotype was seen a few times. This rearrangement joins TRBV19 to TRBJ2-7; 7 bases map to TRBD2. The length of the CDR3 is 13 residues. The trim removed 5 bases at V and 5 bases at J, leaving 6 bases unmatched. The germline CDR1 and CDR2 sequences are LNHDA and SQIVND (reference sequence). The CDR3 reads CASSLREQDEQYF. The CDR3 DNA reads TGTGCCAGTAGTTTGCGGGAGCAGGACGAGCAGTACTTC.

This clonotype was picked up a small number of times. A much larger clone sits a single nucleotide away, making a read error possible. The chain joins TRBV21-1 to TRBJ2-1; TRBD2 is taken as the D call from the table, unchecked against the DNA. TRBV21-1 is designated a pseudogene. The CDR3 consists of 13 residues. This CDR3 reads CARRTSGKVEQFF. Here the CDR3 DNA reads TGTGCCCGCAGGACTAGCGGGAAGGTTGAGCAGTTCTTC.

This clonotype was found many times. The rearrangement joins TRBV27 to TRBJ2-3, with 10 bases lining up with TRBD2. Trimming at V came to 3 bases and at J to 4 bases, leaving 7 bases not matched to a gene. CDR1 is MNHEY and CDR2 is SMNVEV in the germline V gene (reference sequence). CDR3 length: 16 amino acids. DNA for the CDR3: TGTGCCAGCAGTTTTGAGCGGGAGGGCCTCGCAGATACGCAGTATTTT. Translation: CASSFEREGLADTQYF.

J is TRBJ1-1 and V is TRBV7-9; D might be TRBD1 (6 bases). This CDR3 region has 14 residues. CDR1 and CDR2 from the germline V gene are SEHNR and FQNEAQ (reference sequence). Trimming stripped 5 bases from V and 5 bases from J, with 15 bases between. CDR3 coding DNA: TGTGCCAGCAGCCCACCCTCAGGGGAGACTGAAGCTTTCTTT. Protein sequence: CASSPPSGETEAFF.